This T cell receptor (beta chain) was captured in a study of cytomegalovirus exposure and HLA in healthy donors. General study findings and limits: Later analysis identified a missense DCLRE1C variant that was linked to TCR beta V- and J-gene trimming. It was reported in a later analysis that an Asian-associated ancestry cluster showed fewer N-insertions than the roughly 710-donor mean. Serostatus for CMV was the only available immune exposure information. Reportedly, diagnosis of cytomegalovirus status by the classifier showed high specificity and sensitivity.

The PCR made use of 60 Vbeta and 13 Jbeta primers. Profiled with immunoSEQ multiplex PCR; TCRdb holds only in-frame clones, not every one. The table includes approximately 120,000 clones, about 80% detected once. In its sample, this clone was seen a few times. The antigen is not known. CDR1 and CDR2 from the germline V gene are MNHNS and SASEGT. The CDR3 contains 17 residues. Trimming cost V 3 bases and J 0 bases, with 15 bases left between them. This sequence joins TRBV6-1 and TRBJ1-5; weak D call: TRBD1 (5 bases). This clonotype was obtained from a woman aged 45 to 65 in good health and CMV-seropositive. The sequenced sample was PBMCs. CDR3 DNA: TGTGCCAGCAGTGACGTCGGGGGGTATTATAGCAATCAGCCCCAGCATTTT. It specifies CASSDVGGYYSNQPQHF.